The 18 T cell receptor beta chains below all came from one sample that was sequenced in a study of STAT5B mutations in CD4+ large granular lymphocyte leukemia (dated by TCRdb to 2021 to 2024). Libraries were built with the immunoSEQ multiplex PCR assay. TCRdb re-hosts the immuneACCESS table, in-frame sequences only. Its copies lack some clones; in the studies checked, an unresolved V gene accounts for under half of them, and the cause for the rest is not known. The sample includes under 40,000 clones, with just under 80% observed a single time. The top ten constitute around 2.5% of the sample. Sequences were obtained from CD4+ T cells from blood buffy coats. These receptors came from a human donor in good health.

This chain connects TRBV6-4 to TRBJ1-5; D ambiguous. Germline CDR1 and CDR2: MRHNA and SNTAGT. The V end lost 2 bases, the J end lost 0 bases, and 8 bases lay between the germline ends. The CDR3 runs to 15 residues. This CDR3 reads CASSDGQHSNQPQHF. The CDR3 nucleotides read TGTGCCAGCAGTGACGGGCAGCATAGCAATCAGCCCCAGCATTTT.

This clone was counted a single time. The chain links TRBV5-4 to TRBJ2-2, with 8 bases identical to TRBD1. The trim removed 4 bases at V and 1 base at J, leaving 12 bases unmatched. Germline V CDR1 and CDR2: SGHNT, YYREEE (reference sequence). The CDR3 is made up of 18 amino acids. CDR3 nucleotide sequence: TGTGCCAGCAGCCCTGTCAACACAGGGGGGTGGAACACCGGGGAGCTGTTTTTT. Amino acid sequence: CASSPVNTGGWNTGELFF.

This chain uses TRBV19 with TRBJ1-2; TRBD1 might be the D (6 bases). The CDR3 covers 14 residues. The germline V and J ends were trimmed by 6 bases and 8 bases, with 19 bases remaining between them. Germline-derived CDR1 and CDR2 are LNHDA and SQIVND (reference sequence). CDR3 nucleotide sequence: TGTGCCAGTAGGGACATCAGGGGCCTTGGGGGCTACACCTTC. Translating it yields CASRDIRGLGGYTF.

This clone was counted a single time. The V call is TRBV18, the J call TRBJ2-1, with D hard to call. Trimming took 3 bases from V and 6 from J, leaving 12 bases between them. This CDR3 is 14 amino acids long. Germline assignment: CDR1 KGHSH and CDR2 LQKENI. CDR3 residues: CASSPTSAGNEQFF. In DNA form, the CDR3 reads TGTGCCAGCTCACCTACATCAGCCGGCAATGAGCAGTTCTTC.

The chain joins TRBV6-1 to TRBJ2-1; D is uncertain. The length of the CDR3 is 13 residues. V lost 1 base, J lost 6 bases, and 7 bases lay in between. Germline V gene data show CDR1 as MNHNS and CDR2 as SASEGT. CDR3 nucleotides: TGTGCCAGCAGTGAAGTCGGACCCAATGAGCAGTTCTTC. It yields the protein CASSEVGPNEQFF.

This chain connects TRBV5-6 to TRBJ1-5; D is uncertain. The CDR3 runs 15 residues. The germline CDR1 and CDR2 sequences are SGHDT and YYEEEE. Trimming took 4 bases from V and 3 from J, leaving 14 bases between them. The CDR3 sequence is CASSLGGFPNQPQHF. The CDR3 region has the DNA TGTGCCAGCAGCCTTGGAGGGTTCCCCAATCAGCCCCAGCATTTT. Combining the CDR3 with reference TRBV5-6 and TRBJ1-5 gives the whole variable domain DAGVTQSPTHLIKTRGQQVTLRCSPKSGHDTVSWYQQALGQGPQFIFQYYEEEERQRGNFPDRFSGHQFPNYSSELNVNALLLGDSALYLCASSLGGFPNQPQHFGDGTRLSIL.

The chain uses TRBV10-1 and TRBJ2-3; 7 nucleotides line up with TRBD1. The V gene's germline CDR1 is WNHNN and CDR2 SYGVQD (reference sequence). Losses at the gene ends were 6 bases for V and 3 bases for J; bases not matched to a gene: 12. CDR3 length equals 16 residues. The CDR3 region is CASSAATGVGTDTQYF. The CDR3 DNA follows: TGCGCCAGCAGCGCCGCCACAGGGGTCGGGACAGATACGCAGTATTTT.

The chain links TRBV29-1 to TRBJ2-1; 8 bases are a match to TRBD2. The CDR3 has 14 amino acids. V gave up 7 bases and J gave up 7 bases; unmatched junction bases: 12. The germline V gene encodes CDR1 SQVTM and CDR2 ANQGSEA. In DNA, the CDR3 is TGCAGCGCCTCTCGTACGGGCGGGGGGAATGAGCAGTTCTTC. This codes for CSASRTGGGNEQFF.

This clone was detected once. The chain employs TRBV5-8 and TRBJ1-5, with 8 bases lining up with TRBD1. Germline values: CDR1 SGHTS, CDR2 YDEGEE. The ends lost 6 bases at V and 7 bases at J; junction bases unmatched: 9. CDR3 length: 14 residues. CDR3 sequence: CASTGQGGRQPQHF. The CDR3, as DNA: TGTGCCAGCACCGGACAGGGCGGTCGGCAGCCCCAGCATTTT.

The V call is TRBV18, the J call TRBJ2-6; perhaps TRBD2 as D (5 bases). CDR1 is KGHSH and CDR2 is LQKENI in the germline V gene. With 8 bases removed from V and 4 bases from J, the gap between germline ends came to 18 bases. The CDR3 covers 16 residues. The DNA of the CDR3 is TGTGCCAGCCACACGCCCGGGGTTTGGGGGGCCAACGTCCTGACTTTC. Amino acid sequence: CASHTPGVWGANVLTF.

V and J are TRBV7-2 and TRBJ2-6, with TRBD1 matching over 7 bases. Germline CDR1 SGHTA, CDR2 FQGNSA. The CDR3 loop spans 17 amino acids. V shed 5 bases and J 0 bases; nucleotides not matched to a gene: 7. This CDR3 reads CASSLDRMDSGANVLTF. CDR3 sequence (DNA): TGTGCCAGCAGCCTGGACAGGATGGACTCTGGGGCCAACGTCCTGACTTTC.

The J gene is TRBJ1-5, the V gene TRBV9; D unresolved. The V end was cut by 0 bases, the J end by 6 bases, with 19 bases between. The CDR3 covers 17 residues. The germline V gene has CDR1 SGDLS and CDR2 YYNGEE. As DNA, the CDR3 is TGTGCCAGCAGCGTAGCTCCCTCGGTTGGGCAGGTTCAGCCCCAGCATTTT. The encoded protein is CASSVAPSVGQVQPQHF.

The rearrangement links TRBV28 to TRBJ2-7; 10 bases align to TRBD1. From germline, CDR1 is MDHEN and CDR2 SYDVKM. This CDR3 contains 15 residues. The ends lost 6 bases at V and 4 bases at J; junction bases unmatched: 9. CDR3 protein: CASRAGTGVLYEQYF. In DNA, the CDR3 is TGTGCCAGCAGGGCCGGGACAGGGGTTCTGTACGAGCAGTACTTC.

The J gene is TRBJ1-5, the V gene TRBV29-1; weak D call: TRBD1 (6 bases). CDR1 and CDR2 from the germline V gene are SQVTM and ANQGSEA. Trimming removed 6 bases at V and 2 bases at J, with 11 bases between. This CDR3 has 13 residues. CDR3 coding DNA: TGCAGCGTCCAAGGGGGGGGCAATCAGCCCCAGCATTTT. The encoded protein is CSVQGGGNQPQHF.

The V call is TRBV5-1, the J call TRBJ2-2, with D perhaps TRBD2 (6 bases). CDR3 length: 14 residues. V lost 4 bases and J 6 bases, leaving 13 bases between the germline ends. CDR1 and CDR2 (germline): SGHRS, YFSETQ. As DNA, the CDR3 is TGCGCCAGCAGCAATACCCCGGGGGCCGGGGAGCTGTTTTTT. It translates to CASSNTPGAGELFF.

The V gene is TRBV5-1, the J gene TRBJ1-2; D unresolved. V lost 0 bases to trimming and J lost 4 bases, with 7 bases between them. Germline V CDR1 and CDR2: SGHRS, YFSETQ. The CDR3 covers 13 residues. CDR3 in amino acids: CASSLDNGYGYTF. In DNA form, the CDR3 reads TGCGCCAGCAGCTTGGACAATGGCTATGGCTACACCTTC.

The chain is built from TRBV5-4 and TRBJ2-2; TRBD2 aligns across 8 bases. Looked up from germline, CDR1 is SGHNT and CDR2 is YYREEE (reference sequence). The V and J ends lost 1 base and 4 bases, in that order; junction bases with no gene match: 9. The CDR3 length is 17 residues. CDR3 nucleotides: TGTGCCAGCAGCTTGATTATCGGGGCGGGAGGCACCGGGGAGCTGTTTTTT. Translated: CASSLIIGAGGTGELFF.

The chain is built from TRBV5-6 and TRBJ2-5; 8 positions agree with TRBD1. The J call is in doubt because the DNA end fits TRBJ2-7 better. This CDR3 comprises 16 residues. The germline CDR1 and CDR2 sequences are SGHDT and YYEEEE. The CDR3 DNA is TGTGCCAGCAGCTTCCGACAGGGGAGGAGGGTCTACGAGCAGTACTTC. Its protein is CASSFRQGRRVYEQYF.